The 20 T cell receptor beta chains in this list originate from one sample, sequenced in a study of shared clonotypes between healthy human individuals. Naive CD8 isolation took CD45RO-negative cells positively selected for CCR7 and excluded terminally differentiated effector memory CD45RA+ cells. The assay was immunoSEQ multiplex PCR, and TCRdb's table has in-frame clones only and misses some. The data contain about 580,000 clones, roughly 98% of them singletons. Sequenced sample: naive CD8+ T cells sorted from blood. Every receptor here comes from a man younger than 40 in good health.

This sequence joins TRBV9 and TRBJ1-1; TRBD1 is a possible D gene (5 bases). The CDR3 spans 15 residues. Deletions cut 2 bases from V and 1 base from J, with 12 bases between. Germline loops: CDR1 SGDLS, CDR2 YYNGEE. The CDR3, as DNA: TGTGCCAGCAGCGTTGTCAGGGTTTCGAACACTGAAGCTTTCTTT. Its protein product is CASSVVRVSNTEAFF.

This CDR3 is CASSLGGGGNQPQHF. The CDR3, as DNA: TGTGCCAGCAGCTTAGGCGGGGGTGGCAATCAGCCCCAGCATTTT. The chain recombines TRBV11-2 with TRBJ1-5; D is possibly TRBD1 (5 bases). Germline V gene lookup returns CDR1 SGHAT and CDR2 FQNNGV. This CDR3 comprises 15 residues. The V and J ends lost 1 base and 2 bases respectively, with 9 bases between them.

The chain uses TRBV7-9 and TRBJ1-1; TRBD1 matches 7 bases. V lost 5 bases and J lost 0; bases outside the gene matches: 15. CDR3 length: 18 amino acids. CDR1 and CDR2 (germline): SEHNR, FQNEAQ (reference sequence). The chain's CDR3 is CASSADRIGYSLNTEAFF. CDR3 DNA sequence: TGTGCCAGCAGCGCGGACAGGATAGGATACTCATTGAACACTGAAGCTTTCTTT.

The sample holds one count of this clone. V is TRBV11-2 and J is TRBJ2-1; no reliable D call. This CDR3 is 14 amino acids long. Germline values: CDR1 SGHAT, CDR2 FQNNGV. The V end was cut by 5 bases, the J end by 6 bases, with 14 bases between. The CDR3 is CASSPAWTANEQFF. CDR3 coding DNA: TGTGCCAGCAGCCCAGCCTGGACGGCCAATGAGCAGTTCTTC.

The chain links TRBV4-2 to TRBJ1-2; no reliable D call. Between the trimmed V and J ends, which lost 0 bases and 4 bases, there was a span of 12 bases. Germline V gives CDR1 LGHNA, CDR2 YNFKEQ. This CDR3 has 15 amino acids. This CDR3 reads CASSQDSTDSYGYTF. CDR3 in DNA: TGTGCCAGCAGCCAAGATTCTACAGATAGCTATGGCTACACCTTC.

CDR3 nucleotides: TGTGCCAGCAGTTTCGTACTAGGGGAAGACACCGGGGAGCTGTTTTTT. This codes for CASSFVLGEDTGELFF. The chain has TRBV7-9 and TRBJ2-2; either TRBD1 or TRBD2 may supply D (5 bases each). CDR1 is SEHNR and CDR2 is FQNEAQ in the germline V gene (reference sequence). V lost 6 bases and J lost 3, with 17 bases in between. The CDR3 covers 16 residues.

This rearrangement joins TRBV10-2 to TRBJ2-7; no definite D call. Trimming cost V 0 bases and J 2 bases, with 11 bases left between them. Germline V lookup: CDR1 WSHSY, CDR2 SAAADI. The CDR3 length is 15 residues. The CDR3 nucleotides read TGCGCCAGCAGTGAGTCGGCAGACGGGCCCTACGAGCAGTACTTC. It translates to CASSESADGPYEQYF.

The chain couples TRBV7-9 to TRBJ2-7; D is possibly TRBD2 (7 bases). The CDR3 extends over 14 amino acids. The ends were cut back, 4 bases at V and 0 bases at J, with 10 bases in the middle. Germline V gene data show CDR1 as SEHNR and CDR2 as FQNEAQ (reference sequence). The chain's CDR3 is CASSSGGSSYEQYF. CDR3 bases: TGTGCCAGCAGCTCGGGGGGCAGCTCCTACGAGCAGTACTTC.

V and J are TRBV12-5 and TRBJ2-2; weak D call: TRBD1 (6 bases). The CDR3 spans 15 residues. V was pared by 6 bases and J by 4 bases, with 15 bases between. The germline V gene has CDR1 LGHNT and CDR2 FRNRAP. The CDR3: CASGSQAGATGELFF. As DNA, the CDR3 is TGTGCTAGTGGATCCCAGGCAGGGGCCACCGGGGAGCTGTTTTTT.

Points on this clone: In the same sample, other DNA sequences code for this CDR3. The chain carries TRBV7-6 and TRBJ2-1; 9 bases fit TRBD1. The CDR3 sequence is 15 residues long. V lost 4 bases, J lost 2 bases, and 3 bases stayed unmatched. Per the germline V gene, CDR1 is SGHVS and CDR2 is FNYEAQ. The CDR3 bases are TGTGCCAGCAGCTCGGGACAGGGTCCCTACAATGAGCAGTTCTTC. Residues: CASSSGQGPYNEQFF. Full variable domain (outside the CDR3, taken from reference TRBV7-6 and TRBJ2-1): GAGVSQSPRYKVTKRGQDVALRCDPISGHVSLYWYRQALGQGPEFLTYFNYEAQQDKSGLPNDRFSAERPEGSISTLTIQRTEQRDSAMYRCASSSGQGPYNEQFFGPGTRLTVL.

This rearrangement joins TRBV27 to TRBJ2-7; 8 nucleotides align to TRBD2. V lost 6 bases to trimming and J lost 3 bases; unmatched junction nucleotides: 7. CDR1 and CDR2 from the germline V gene are MNHEY and SMNVEV (reference sequence). The length of the CDR3 is 14 residues. The CDR3 region is CASSAGGAFYEQYF. CDR3 bases: TGTGCCAGCAGCGCCGGGGGGGCGTTCTACGAGCAGTACTTC.

The genes are TRBV27 and TRBJ1-2, with a tentative D call TRBD1 (6 bases). Trimming took 3 bases from V and 4 from J, leaving 18 bases between them. Germline V gene lookup returns CDR1 MNHEY and CDR2 SMNVEV (reference sequence). The CDR3 covers 16 residues. The DNA of the CDR3 is TGTGCCAGCAGTTTGATCGGACAGCCTCTTTTCTATGGCTACACCTTC. It codes for CASSLIGQPLFYGYTF.

The DNA of the CDR3 is TGTGCCAGCAGCCCTGAGGGGCAGAACACTGAAGCTTTCTTT. It translates to CASSPEGQNTEAFF. The chain links TRBV9 to TRBJ1-1; a possible D gene is TRBD1 (5 bases). This CDR3 spans 14 amino acids. The germline V gene has CDR1 SGDLS and CDR2 YYNGEE. Trimming stripped 4 bases from V and 1 base from J, with 11 bases between.

The CDR3 is CASLDWHTDTQYF. The CDR3, as DNA: TGTGCCAGCCTGGACTGGCACACAGATACGCAGTATTTT. This sequence joins TRBV6-5 and TRBJ2-3; possibly TRBD2 for D (5 bases). Germline V gene lookup returns CDR1 MNHEY and CDR2 SVGAGI. The V and J ends lost 8 bases and 2 bases respectively, with 11 bases between them. The CDR3 runs to 13 residues.

The rearrangement joins TRBV7-8 to TRBJ2-1; TRBD1 might be the D (5 bases). The ends were cut back, 1 base at V and 14 bases at J, with 15 bases in the middle. The CDR3 loop spans 13 amino acids. Per germline, CDR1 SGHVS and CDR2 FQNEAQ. The CDR3 loop is CASSLDGSQGEFF. CDR3 coding DNA: TGTGCCAGCAGCTTAGACGGATCTCAAGGGGAGTTCTTC.

The genes are TRBV9 and TRBJ2-1, with D perhaps TRBD1 (6 bases). CDR1 and CDR2 from the germline V gene are SGDLS and YYNGEE. Trimming removed 3 bases at V and 2 bases at J, with 15 bases between. The CDR3 totals 16 residues. The DNA of the CDR3 is TGTGCCAGCAGCGACAGATCAGGGGTGCCCTACAATGAGCAGTTCTTC. This gives the protein CASSDRSGVPYNEQFF. Together with reference TRBV9 and TRBJ2-1, the CDR3 gives the full variable domain: DSGVTQTPKHLITATGQRVTLRCSPRSGDLSVYWYQQSLDQGLQFLIQYYNGEERAKGNILERFSAQQFPDLHSELNLSSLELGDSALYFCASSDRSGVPYNEQFFGPGTRLTVL.

The gene calls are TRBV23-1 and TRBJ2-7; a weak D match, TRBD2 (7 bases). TRBV23-1 is noted as an ORF with a role that remains uncertain. This CDR3 is 13 amino acids long. The CDR3 region is CASSLLGGQPFDV. The CDR3 nucleotides are TGCGCCAGCAGTCTCCTCGGGGGGCAGCCCTTTGACGTC.

The V gene is TRBV29-1, the J gene TRBJ1-1; tentatively, D is TRBD1 (6 bases). Trimming shortened V by 7 bases and J by 7 bases, and 16 bases separated the two germline ends. Looked up from germline, CDR1 is SQVTM and CDR2 is ANQGSEA. The CDR3 length is 12 residues. The CDR3 reads CSANSQGDEAFF. CDR3 in DNA: TGCAGCGCTAACTCACAGGGAGATGAAGCTTTCTTT.

The chain links TRBV15 to TRBJ2-6, with D unresolved. Germline assignment: CDR1 LNHNV and CDR2 YYDKDF (reference sequence). The V end lost 1 base, the J end lost 2 bases, and 3 bases lay between the germline ends. This CDR3 is 14 amino acids long. CDR3 region: CATSRGTGANVLTF. Written as DNA, the CDR3 is TGTGCCACCAGCAGAGGAACTGGGGCCAACGTCCTGACTTTC.

On this clone: No conserved phenylalanine or tryptophan ends this CDR3, so it is likely a read error. The chain couples TRBV4-3 to TRBJ2-7; D gene unclear. The CDR3 spans 15 residues. Trimming cost V 1 base and J 0 bases, with 10 bases left between them. Germline CDR1 reads LGHNA; CDR2 reads YSLEER. CDR3 sequence reads: CASSQASKSSYEQYS. CDR3 DNA sequence: TGCGCCAGCAGCCAAGCTTCGAAGAGCTCCTACGAGCAGTACTCC.